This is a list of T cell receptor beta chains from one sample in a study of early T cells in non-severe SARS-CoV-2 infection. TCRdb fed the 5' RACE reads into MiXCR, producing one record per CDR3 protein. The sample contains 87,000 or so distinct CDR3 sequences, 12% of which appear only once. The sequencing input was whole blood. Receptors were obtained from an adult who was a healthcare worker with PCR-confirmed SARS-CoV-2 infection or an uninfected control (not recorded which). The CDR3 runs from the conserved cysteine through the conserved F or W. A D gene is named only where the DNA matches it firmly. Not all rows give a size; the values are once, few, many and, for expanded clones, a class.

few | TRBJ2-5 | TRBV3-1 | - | CASSQGAKKIQTQYF | TGTGCCAGCAGCCAAGGGGCTAAAAAAATACAGACCCAGTACTTC
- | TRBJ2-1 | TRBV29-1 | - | CSVKPGWYNEQFF | TGCAGCGTTAAGCCGGGGTGGTACAATGAGCAGTTCTTC
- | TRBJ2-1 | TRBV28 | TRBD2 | CASRRPRTSPPHEQFF | TGTGCCAGCAGGAGACCAAGGACTAGCCCACCTCATGAGCAGTTCTTC
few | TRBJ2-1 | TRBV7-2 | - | CASSLVDFGGTYNEQFF | TGTGCCAGCAGCTTAGTGGACTTCGGGGGCACCTACAATGAGCAGTTCTTC
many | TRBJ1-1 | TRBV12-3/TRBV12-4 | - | CASSLGHSNAEAFF | TGTGCCAGCAGTTTGGGCCACTCCAACGCTGAAGCTTTCTTT
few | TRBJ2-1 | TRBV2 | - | CASSAAVYEQFF | TGTGCCAGCAGTGCGGCAGTCTATGAGCAGTTCTTC
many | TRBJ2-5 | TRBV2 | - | CASSDDVGQLHTQYF | TGTGCCAGCAGCGACGACGTCGGACAGCTGCATACCCAGTACTTC
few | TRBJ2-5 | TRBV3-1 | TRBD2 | CASSLRGSGSRETQYF | TGTGCCAGCAGCCTCCGGGGTAGCGGGAGCAGGGAGACCCAGTACTTC
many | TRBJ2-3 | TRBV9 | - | CASSVGPGDTQYF | TGTGCCAGCAGCGTAGGGCCAGGGGATACGCAGTATTTT
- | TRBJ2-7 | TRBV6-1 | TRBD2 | CASSRTSGKVGEQYF | TGTGCCAGCAGTCGGACTAGCGGGAAGGTTGGCGAGCAGTACTTC
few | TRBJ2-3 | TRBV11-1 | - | CASSFRADTQYF | TGTGCCAGCAGCTTCCGGGCAGATACGCAGTATTTT
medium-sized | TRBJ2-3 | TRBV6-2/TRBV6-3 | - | CASSSTDTQYF | TGTGCCAGCAGTTCCACAGATACGCAGTATTTT
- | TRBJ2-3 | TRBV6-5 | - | CASSYSYSTDTQYF | TGTGCCAGCAGTTACTCTTATAGCACAGATACGCAGTATTTT
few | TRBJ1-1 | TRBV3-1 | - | CAKNGGDEAFF | TGTGCCAAAAATGGGGGGGATGAAGCTTTCTTT
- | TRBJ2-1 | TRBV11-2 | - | CASSEPEGWDFRYNEQFF | TGTGCCAGCAGCGAACCTGAAGGTTGGGACTTCCGTTACAATGAGCAGTTCTTC
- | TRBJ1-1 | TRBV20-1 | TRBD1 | CSAHTGGSTEAFF | TGCAGTGCTCACACAGGGGGGAGCACTGAAGCTTTCTTT
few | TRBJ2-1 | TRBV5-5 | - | CASSFSKDNEQFF | TGTGCCAGCAGCTTTTCTAAAGACAATGAGCAGTTCTTC
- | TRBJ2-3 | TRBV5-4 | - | CASSSLLGGDTQYF | TGTGCCAGCAGCTCATTACTGGGGGGAGATACGCAGTATTTT
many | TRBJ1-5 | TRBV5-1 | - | CASRPDQGSKPQHF | TGCGCCAGCAGACCAGACCAAGGGTCGAAGCCCCAGCATTTT
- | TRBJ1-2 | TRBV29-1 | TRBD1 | CSVDRQGDYGYTF | TGCAGCGTCGATCGACAGGGTGACTATGGCTACACCTTC
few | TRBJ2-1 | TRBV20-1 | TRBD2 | CSASTSGSKDEQFF | TGCAGTGCCTCGACTAGCGGGAGTAAGGATGAGCAGTTCTTC
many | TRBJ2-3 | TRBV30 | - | CAWSVLRTKRTDTQYF | TGTGCCTGGAGTGTATTGCGGACCAAACGCACAGATACGCAGTATTTT
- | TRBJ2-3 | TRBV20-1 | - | CSARNTFTDTQYF | TGCAGTGCCCGAAACACATTCACAGATACGCAGTATTTT
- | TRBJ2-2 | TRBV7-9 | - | CASSSNPAGELFF | TGTGCCAGCAGCTCGAATCCGGCCGGGGAGCTGTTTTTT
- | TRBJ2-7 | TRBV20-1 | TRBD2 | CSARVAGGPGEQYF | TGCAGTGCTAGAGTGGCGGGAGGGCCTGGCGAGCAGTACTTC
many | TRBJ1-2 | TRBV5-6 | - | CASSSGQHYGYTF | TGTGCCAGCAGCTCCGGACAGCACTATGGCTACACCTTC